The T cell receptor (beta chain) described here comes from a study of vaccination effects on CD4 cells after COVID-19. Expansion of antigen-specific CD4+ T cells with viral peptide pools was carried out by the ViraFEST assay before sequencing. With approximately ten days of culture completed, CD4+ T cells were isolated. Each participant was given two doses of one vaccine (BNT162b2 or mRNA-1273). Comment on this clone: Its antigen remains unidentified.

Trimming removed 4 bases at V and 6 bases at J, with 10 bases between. CDR3 length: 13 amino acids. Here immunoSEQ multiplex PCR was the method, and the copy in TCRdb shows in-frame clones only, minus some. The top ten hold about 8.7% of the sample, which has approximately 30,000 clones, 55% to 70% seen once. This specimen was CD4+ T cells from PBMCs cultured with SARS-CoV-2 spike peptides, taken after COVID-19 vaccination. The chain joins TRBV12-3 or TRBV12-4 to TRBJ1-5; D remains unclear. This clonotype was obtained from a human donor who received a COVID-19 vaccine. The CDR3: CASSWALGQPQHF. CDR3 DNA sequence: TGTGCCAGCAGTTGGGCACTTGGTCAGCCCCAGCATTTT.